This T cell receptor beta chain was documented in a study of lymphopenia after photon versus proton radiotherapy. A remark on this clone: What it binds is not known.

Sequencing used immunoSEQ multiplex PCR; TCRdb keeps in-frame clones, though not all of them. This table holds about 83,000 clones, around four fifths found once. Whole-study results and caveats: After lymphocyte nadir, photon-treated repertoires showed oligoclonal expansion, especially CD8+ Temra. Under photons, naive T cells and diversity fell while effector/memory populations rose.

Germline V lookup: CDR1 MGHDK, CDR2 SYGVNS. The CDR3 covers 13 residues. Trimming took off 7 bases at V and 8 bases at J, with 15 bases between the two ends. The material sequenced was peripheral blood, taken from a patient treated with proton-based radiotherapy. The chain is built from TRBV25-1 and TRBJ2-1; possibly TRBD1 for D (5 bases). This TCR was sampled from a man aged 55 to 70 with pancreatic cancer. This chain's CDR3 is CASKGAGSYEQFF. The CDR3 DNA reads TGTGCCAGCAAAGGGGCAGGGTCGTATGAGCAGTTCTTC.